A single sample is the source of the 2 T cell receptor beta chains below, sequenced in a study of response to subunit inactivated influenza vaccine. TCRdb redid the calling of the RT-PCR reads with MiXCR, one entry per CDR3 protein. The repertoire has about 570,000 distinct CDR3 sequences, 10% to 12% of them found once; the top ten carry 11%. The same sample was also used in a study of T cells expressing NK-cell markers. Per that study: Synthesis of TCR beta cDNA relied on 5'RACE template switching carrying UMIs.

The starting material was PBMCs from blood, obtained on the day of vaccination. The receptors here all came from a man aged 50-59 years who received an inactivated influenza vaccine.

This clonotype was seen repeatedly, ten times or more. The CDR3 loop reads CSARDYRDSYNEQFF. As DNA, the CDR3 is TGCAGTGCTAGAGATTATCGGGACTCTTACAATGAGCAGTTCTTC. This rearrangement joins TRBV20-1 to TRBJ2-1; maybe TRBD2 (6 bases). This CDR3 has 15 amino acids. The V end lost 0 bases, the J end lost 4 bases, and 13 bases lay between the germline ends. CDR1 is DFQATT, CDR2 SNEGSKA, per germline (reference sequence).

CDR3 in amino acids: CASSQDRHGGTGDTQYF. As DNA, the CDR3 is TGCGCCAGCAGCCAAGACCGCCATGGGGGGACGGGGGATACGCAGTATTTT. The chain has TRBV4-3 and TRBJ2-3; possible D gene TRBD2, 6 bases. Trimming shortened V by 0 bases and J by 6 bases, and 19 bases separated the two germline ends. Germline V lookup: CDR1 LGHNA, CDR2 YSLEER. The CDR3 has 17 amino acids.